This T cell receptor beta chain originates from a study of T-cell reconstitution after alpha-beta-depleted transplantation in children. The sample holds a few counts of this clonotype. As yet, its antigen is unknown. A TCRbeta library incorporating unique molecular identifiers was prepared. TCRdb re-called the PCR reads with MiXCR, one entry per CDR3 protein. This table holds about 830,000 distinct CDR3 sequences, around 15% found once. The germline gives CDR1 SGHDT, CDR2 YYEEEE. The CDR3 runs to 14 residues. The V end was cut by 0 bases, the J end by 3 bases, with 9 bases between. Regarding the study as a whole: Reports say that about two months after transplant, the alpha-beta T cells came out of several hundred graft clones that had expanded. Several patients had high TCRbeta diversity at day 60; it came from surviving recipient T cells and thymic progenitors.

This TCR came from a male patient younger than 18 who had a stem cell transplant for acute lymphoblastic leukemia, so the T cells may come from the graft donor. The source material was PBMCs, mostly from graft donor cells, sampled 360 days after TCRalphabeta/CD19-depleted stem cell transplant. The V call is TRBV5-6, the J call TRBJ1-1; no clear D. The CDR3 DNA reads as TGTGCCAGCAGCTTGGTCGCGGGATACACTGAAGCTTTCTTT. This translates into CASSLVAGYTEAFF.